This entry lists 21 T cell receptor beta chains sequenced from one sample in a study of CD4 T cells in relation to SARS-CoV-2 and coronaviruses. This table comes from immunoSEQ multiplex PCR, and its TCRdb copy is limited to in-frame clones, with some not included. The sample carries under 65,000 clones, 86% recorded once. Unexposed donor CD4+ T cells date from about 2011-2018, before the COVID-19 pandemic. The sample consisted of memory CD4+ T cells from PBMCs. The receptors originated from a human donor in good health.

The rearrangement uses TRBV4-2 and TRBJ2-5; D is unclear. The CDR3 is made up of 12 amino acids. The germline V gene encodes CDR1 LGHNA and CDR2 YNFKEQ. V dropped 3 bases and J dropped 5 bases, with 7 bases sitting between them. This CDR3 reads CASSQGLETQYF. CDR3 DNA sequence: TGTGCCAGCAGCCAGGGCCTCGAGACCCAGTACTTC.

The CDR3 spells CASSLVAGGLADTQYF. CDR3 DNA: TGCGCCAGCAGCTTGGTCGCGGGAGGGCTGGCAGATACGCAGTATTTT. The chain combines TRBV5-1 with TRBJ2-3, with 9 bases lining up with TRBD2. The CDR3 loop spans 16 amino acids. In germline, CDR1 is SGHRS, CDR2 YFSETQ. After removal of 0 bases from V and 4 bases from J, the junction contained 6 bases not matched to a gene. Drawing the rest from reference TRBV5-1 and TRBJ2-3, the complete variable domain is KAGVTQTPRYLIKTRGQQVTLSCSPISGHRSVSWYQQTPGQGLQFLFEYFSETQRNKGNFPGRFSGRQFSNSRSEMNVSTLELGDSALYLCASSLVAGGLADTQYFGPGTRLTVL.

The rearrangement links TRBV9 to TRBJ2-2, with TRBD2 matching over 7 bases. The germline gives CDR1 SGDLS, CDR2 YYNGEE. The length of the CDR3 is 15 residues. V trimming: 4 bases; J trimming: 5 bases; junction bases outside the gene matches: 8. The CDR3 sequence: CASSSSGMRTGELFF. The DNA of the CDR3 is TGTGCCAGCAGCTCGAGCGGGATGAGAACCGGGGAGCTGTTTTTT.

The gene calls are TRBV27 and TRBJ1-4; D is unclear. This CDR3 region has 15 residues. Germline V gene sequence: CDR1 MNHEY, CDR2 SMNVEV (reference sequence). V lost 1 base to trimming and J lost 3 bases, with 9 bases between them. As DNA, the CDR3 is TGTGCCAGCAGTTTATATGGGTTCCCTAATGAAAAACTGTTTTTT. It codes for CASSLYGFPNEKLFF.

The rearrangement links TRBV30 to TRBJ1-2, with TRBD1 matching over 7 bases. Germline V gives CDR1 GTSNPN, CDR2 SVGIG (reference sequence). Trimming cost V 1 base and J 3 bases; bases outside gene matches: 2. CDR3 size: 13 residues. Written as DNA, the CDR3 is TGTGCCTGGAGTGAGCAGGGGGACTATGGCTACACCTTC. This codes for CAWSEQGDYGYTF.

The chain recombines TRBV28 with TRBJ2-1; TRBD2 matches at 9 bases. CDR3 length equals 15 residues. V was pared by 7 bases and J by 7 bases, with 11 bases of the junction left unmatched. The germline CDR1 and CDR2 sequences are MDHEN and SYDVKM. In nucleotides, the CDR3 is TGTGCCAGCACCTCCCCGTCTAGCGGGACAAATGAGCAGTTCTTC. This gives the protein CASTSPSSGTNEQFF.

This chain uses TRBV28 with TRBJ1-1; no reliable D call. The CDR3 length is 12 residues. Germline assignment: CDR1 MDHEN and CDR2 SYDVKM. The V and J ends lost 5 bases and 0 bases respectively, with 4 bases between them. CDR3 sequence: CASSEMNTEAFF. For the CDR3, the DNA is TGTGCCAGCAGTGAAATGAACACTGAAGCTTTCTTT.

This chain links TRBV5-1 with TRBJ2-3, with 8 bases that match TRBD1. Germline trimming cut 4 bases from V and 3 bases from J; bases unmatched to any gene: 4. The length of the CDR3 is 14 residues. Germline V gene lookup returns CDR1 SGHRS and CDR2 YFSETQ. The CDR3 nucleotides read TGCGCCAGCAGCCCAGGACAGGGAACAGATACGCAGTATTTT. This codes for CASSPGQGTDTQYF.

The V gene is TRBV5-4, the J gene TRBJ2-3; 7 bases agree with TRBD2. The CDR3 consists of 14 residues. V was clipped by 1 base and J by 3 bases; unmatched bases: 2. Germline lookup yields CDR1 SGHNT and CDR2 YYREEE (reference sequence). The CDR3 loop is CASSLTSETDTQYF. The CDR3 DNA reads TGTGCCAGCAGCTTGACTAGCGAAACAGATACGCAGTATTTT.

The CDR3: CSAFPYEQYF. In DNA, the CDR3 is TGCAGTGCCTTCCCCTACGAGCAGTACTTC. The chain has TRBV20-1 and TRBJ2-7; D is unresolved. Looked up from germline, CDR1 is DFQATT and CDR2 is SNEGSKA (reference sequence). The germline V and J ends were trimmed by 6 bases and 2 bases, with 5 bases remaining between them. The CDR3 contains 10 residues.

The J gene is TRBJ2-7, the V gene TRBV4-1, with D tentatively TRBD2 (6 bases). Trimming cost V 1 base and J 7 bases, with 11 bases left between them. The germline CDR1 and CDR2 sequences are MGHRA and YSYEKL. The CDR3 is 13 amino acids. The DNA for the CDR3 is TGCGCCAGCAGCCAAGTGCAAGGGAGGGAGCAGTACTTC. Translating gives CASSQVQGREQYF.

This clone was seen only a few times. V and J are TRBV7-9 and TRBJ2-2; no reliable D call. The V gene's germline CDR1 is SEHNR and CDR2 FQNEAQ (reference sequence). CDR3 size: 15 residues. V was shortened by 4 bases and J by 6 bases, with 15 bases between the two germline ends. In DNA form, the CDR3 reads TGTGCCAGCAGCTCCGGAGTACTTGGGCCCGGGGAGCTGTTTTTT. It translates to CASSSGVLGPGELFF. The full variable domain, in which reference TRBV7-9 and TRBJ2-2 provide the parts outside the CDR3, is DTGVSQNPRHKITKRGQNVTFRCDPISEHNRLYWYRQTLGQGPEFLTYFQNEAQLEKSRLLSDRFSAERPKGSFSTLEIQRTEQGDSAMYLCASSSGVLGPGELFFGEGSRLTVL.

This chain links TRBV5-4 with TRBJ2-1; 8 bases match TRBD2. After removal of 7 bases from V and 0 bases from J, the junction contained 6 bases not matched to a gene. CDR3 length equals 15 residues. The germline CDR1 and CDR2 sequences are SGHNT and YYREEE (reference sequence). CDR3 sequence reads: CASAGGRSSYNEQFF. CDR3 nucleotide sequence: TGTGCCAGCGCGGGGGGTAGAAGCTCCTACAATGAGCAGTTCTTC. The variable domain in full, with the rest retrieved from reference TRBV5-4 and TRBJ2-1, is ETGVTQSPTHLIKTRGQQVTLRCSSQSGHNTVSWYQQALGQGPQFIFQYYREEENGRGNFPPRFSGLQFPNYSSELNVNALELDDSALYLCASAGGRSSYNEQFFGPGTRLTVL.

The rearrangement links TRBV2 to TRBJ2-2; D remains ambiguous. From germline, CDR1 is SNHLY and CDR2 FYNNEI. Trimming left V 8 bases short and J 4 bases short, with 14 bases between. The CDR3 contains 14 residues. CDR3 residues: CASAFVRSTGELFF. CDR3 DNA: TGTGCCAGCGCTTTTGTGCGGTCCACCGGGGAGCTGTTTTTT.

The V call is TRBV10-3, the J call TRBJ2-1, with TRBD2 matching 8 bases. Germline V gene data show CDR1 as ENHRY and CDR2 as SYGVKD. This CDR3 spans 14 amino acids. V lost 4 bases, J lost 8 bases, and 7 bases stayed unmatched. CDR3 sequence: CAISVSGVSDEQFF. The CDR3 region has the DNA TGTGCCATCAGTGTTAGCGGGGTTTCGGATGAGCAGTTCTTC.

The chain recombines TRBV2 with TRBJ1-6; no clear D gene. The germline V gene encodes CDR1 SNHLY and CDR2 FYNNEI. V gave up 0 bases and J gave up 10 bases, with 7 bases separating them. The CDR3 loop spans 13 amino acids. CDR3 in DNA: TGTGCCAGCAGTGAAGCGAATGGGTCACCCCTCCACTTT. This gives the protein CASSEANGSPLHF.

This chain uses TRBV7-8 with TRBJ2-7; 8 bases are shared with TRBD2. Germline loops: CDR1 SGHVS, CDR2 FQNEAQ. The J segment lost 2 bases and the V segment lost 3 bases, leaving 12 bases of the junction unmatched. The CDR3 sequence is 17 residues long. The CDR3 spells CASSLFHGRAGAYEQYF. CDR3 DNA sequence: TGTGCCAGCAGCTTGTTTCACGGGAGGGCCGGAGCCTACGAGCAGTACTTC.

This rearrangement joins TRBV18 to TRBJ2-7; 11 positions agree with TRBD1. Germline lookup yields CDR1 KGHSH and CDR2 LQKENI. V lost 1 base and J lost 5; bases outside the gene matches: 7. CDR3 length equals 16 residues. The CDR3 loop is CASSPRRTGGIHEQYF. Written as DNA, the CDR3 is TGTGCCAGCTCACCACGCAGGACAGGGGGCATCCACGAGCAGTACTTC.

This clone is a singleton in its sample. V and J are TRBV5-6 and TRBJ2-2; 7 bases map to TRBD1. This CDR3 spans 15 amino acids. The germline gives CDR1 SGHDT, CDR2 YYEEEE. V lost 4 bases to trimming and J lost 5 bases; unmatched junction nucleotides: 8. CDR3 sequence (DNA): TGTGCCAGCAGCCTTCTCGACAGGGTTACCGGGGAGCTGTTTTTT. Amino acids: CASSLLDRVTGELFF.

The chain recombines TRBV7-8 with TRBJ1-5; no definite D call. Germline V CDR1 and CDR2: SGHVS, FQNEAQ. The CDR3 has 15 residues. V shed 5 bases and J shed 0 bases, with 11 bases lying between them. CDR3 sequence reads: CASSRVAASNQPQHF. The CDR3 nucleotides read TGTGCCAGCAGCCGAGTCGCGGCTAGCAATCAGCCCCAGCATTTT.

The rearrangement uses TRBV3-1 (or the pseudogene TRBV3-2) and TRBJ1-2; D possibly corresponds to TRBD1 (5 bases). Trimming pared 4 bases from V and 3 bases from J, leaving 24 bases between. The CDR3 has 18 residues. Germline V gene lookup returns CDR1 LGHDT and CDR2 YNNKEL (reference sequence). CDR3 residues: CASSLTGSKASGDYGYTF. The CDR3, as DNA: TGTGCCAGCAGCCTAACCGGGTCGAAAGCCTCGGGGGACTATGGCTACACCTTC.